The clone carrying this TCR beta chain was counted only a few times. What it binds is not known. This specimen belongs to a study of a mutant IDH1 vaccine in newly diagnosed glioma. Data came from immunoSEQ multiplex PCR; TCRdb stores just in-frame clones and leaves some out. This table holds about 82,000 clones, over 75% found once. Time point defined: week 23, last vaccination. Doses of 300 ug of mutant IDH1 20-mer peptide were given with topical imiquimod. The V end lost 5 bases, the J end lost 1 base, and 11 bases lay between the germline ends. Germline CDR1 is MDHEN and CDR2 is SYDVKM. The CDR3 contains 14 residues.

The chain carries TRBV28 and TRBJ1-1; possibly TRBD1 for D (5 bases). The clonotype comes from a man younger than 40 with glioma. Some clones in this sample may be carry-over from other donors' samples. The specimen was PBMCs, collected from a glioma patient whose treatment included an IDH1 peptide vaccine. As DNA, the CDR3 is TGTGCCAGCAGTCCGTATGGGGGGAACACTGAAGCTTTCTTT. It is translated as CASSPYGGNTEAFF. Full variable domain (remainder filled in from reference TRBV28 and TRBJ1-1): DVKVTQSSRYLVKRTGEKVFLECVQDMDHENMFWYRQDPGLGLRLIYFSYDVKMKEKGDIPEGYSVSREKKERFSLILESASTNQTSMYLCASSPYGGNTEAFFGQGTRLTVV.